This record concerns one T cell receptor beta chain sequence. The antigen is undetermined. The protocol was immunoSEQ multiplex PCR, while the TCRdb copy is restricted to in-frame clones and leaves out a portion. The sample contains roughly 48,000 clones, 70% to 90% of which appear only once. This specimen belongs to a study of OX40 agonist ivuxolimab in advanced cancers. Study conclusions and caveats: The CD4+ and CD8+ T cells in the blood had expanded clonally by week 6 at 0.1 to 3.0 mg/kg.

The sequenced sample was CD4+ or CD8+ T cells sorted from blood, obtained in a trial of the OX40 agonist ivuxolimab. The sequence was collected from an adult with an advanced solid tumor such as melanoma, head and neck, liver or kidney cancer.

The CDR3 sequence is CATRSGTSGRFTGELFF. In DNA form, the CDR3 reads TGTGCCACCCGATCCGGGACTAGCGGGAGATTCACCGGGGAGCTGTTTTTT. The rearrangement links TRBV19 to TRBJ2-2; 14 bases agree with TRBD2. CDR1 and CDR2 (germline): LNHDA, SQIVND (reference sequence). With 10 bases clipped from V and 4 bases from J, the junction kept 11 bases outside the gene matches. There are 17 residues in the CDR3.